A single sample gave rise to the 27 T cell receptor beta chains below, sequenced in a study of T cells in Graves' hyperthyroidism and ophthalmopathy. Authors of the study amplified TCR beta CDR3 regions from RNA transcripts. Researchers ran a first-round RT-PCR on the TCR CDR3 using the HTBI primer set. TCRdb re-analysed the multiplex PCR reads in MiXCR, keeping a single row per CDR3 protein. Here the sample spans fewer than 450,000 distinct CDR3 sequences, 15% being singletons. Source material: blood. These receptors were taken from a woman aged 55-69 years with Graves' ophthalmopathy.

This clonotype was counted a few times. This chain connects TRBV6-1 to TRBJ2-7, with D tentatively TRBD1 (6 bases). V was pared by 6 bases and J by 4 bases, with 10 bases between. The germline V gene encodes CDR1 MNHNS and CDR2 SASEGT. This CDR3 spans 12 amino acids. CDR3 region: CASRTGLYEQYF. CDR3 nucleotide sequence: TGTGCCAGCAGAACAGGGTTGTACGAGCAGTACTTC.

This clonotype was counted many times. The rearrangement links TRBV2 to TRBJ2-1; D gene ambiguous. Trimming stripped 5 bases from V and 5 bases from J, with 10 bases between. Germline V gives CDR1 SNHLY, CDR2 FYNNEI. The CDR3 spans 13 residues. The CDR3 here is CASSRNVHNEQFF. The CDR3 bases are TGTGCCAGCAGTAGGAACGTACACAATGAGCAGTTCTTC.

This clonotype was recorded many times. The chain couples TRBV20-1 to TRBJ2-3, with TRBD2 matching 7 bases. Per germline, CDR1 DFQATT and CDR2 SNEGSKA (reference sequence). With 5 bases clipped from V and 2 bases from J, the junction kept 7 bases outside the gene matches. This CDR3 is built from 14 residues. The CDR3 DNA sequence: TGCAGTGCTTGTCGCGGGAGAATCACAGATACGCAGTATTTT. Translated: CSACRGRITDTQYF.

In this sample, this clonotype turned up a few times. This may be a read error: a much more frequent sequence differs by one nucleotide. The chain links TRBV29-1 to TRBJ1-1, with D uncertain. V lost 8 bases and J 1 base, leaving 11 bases between the germline ends. Germline V CDR1 and CDR2: SQVTM, ANQGSEA. CDR3 length equals 12 residues. CDR3: CSIGRTNTEAFF. CDR3 sequence (DNA): TGCAGCATTGGGCGGACGAACACTGAAGCTTTCTTT.

This clonotype was counted ten times or more. This chain connects TRBV18 to TRBJ2-7; no clear D gene. Trimming removed 5 bases at V and 7 bases at J, with 24 bases between. Germline loops: CDR1 KGHSH, CDR2 LQKENI. This CDR3 is 16 amino acids long. CDR3 in amino acids: CASSNQSPYADLEQYF. CDR3 bases: TGTGCCAGCTCAAACCAGTCCCCTTACGCCGACTTGGAGCAGTACTTC.

The CDR3 here is CASSPSWGSGSETQYF. In nucleotides, the CDR3 is TGTGCCAGCTCACCCTCCTGGGGGTCGGGAAGCGAGACCCAGTACTTC. The V and J genes are TRBV18 and TRBJ2-5; D tentatively reads TRBD1 or TRBD2 (5 bases each). The CDR3 is 16 residues long. Germline lookup yields CDR1 KGHSH and CDR2 LQKENI. Trimming removed 3 bases at V and 5 bases at J, with 19 bases between.

Only a few counts were recorded for this clonotype. This may be a read error: a much more frequent sequence differs by one nucleotide. This rearrangement joins TRBV7-2 to TRBJ2-5; TRBD1 agrees at 10 bases. Looked up from germline, CDR1 is SGHTA and CDR2 is FQGNSA. The CDR3 is 16 amino acids. After removal of 5 bases from V and 1 base from J, the junction contained 7 bases not matched to a gene. The CDR3 nucleotides are TGTGCCAGCAGCCTCGGGACAGGGGCGGTCCAAGAGACCCAGTACTTC. This gives the protein CASSLGTGAVQETQYF.

The chain couples TRBV7-3 to TRBJ2-2; the match to TRBD2 covers 10 bases. This CDR3 is 16 amino acids long. J gave up 5 bases and V 5 bases, and 8 bases lay outside the gene matches. Germline assignment: CDR1 SGHTA and CDR2 FQGTGA. The CDR3 protein is CASSIPSGSLTGELFF. The CDR3 coding sequence is TGTGCCAGCAGCATTCCTAGCGGGAGTTTGACCGGGGAGCTGTTTTTT.

This clonotype was counted only a few times. CDR3 in DNA: TGTGCCAGTAGTACGTCCCAGGGGCCCAGTAACGGGCAGTTCTTC. This codes for CASSTSQGPSNGQFF. This chain connects TRBV19 to TRBJ2-1, with D tentatively TRBD1 (6 bases). Germline CDR1 is LNHDA and CDR2 is SQIVND (reference sequence). The CDR3 has 15 residues. The V and J ends lost 4 bases and 12 bases respectively, with 22 bases between them. Looking up the rest from reference TRBV19 and TRBJ2-1 gives the full variable domain: DGGITQSPKYLFRKEGQNVTLSCEQNLNHDAMYWYRQDPGQGLRLIYYSQIVNDFQKGDIAEGYSVSREKKESFPLTVTSAQKNPTAFYLCASSTSQGPSNGQFFGPGTRLTVL.

The rearrangement joins TRBV11-2 to TRBJ1-4, with 7 nucleotides matching TRBD1. J gave up 3 bases and V 4 bases, and 5 bases lay outside the gene matches. The CDR3 length is 15 residues. Looked up from germline, CDR1 is SGHAT and CDR2 is FQNNGV. Here the CDR3 DNA reads TGTGCCAGCAGCTCGGACGGGACAGCTAATGAAAAACTGTTTTTT. Protein: CASSSDGTANEKLFF.

This clonotype appeared many times. This chain uses TRBV28 with TRBJ1-5; D is ambiguous. Germline assignment: CDR1 MDHEN and CDR2 SYDVKM. V was shortened by 7 bases and J by 4 bases, with 11 bases between the two germline ends. The CDR3 has 13 residues. CDR3 sequence reads: CASTQPPNQPQHF. The CDR3 nucleotides are TGTGCCAGCACCCAGCCCCCTAATCAGCCCCAGCATTTT.

The table lists this clonotype with a few counts. The V call is TRBV9, the J call TRBJ1-4; no clear D. V was clipped by 2 bases and J by 5 bases, with 16 bases between them. The CDR3 is 16 residues long. Germline loops: CDR1 SGDLS, CDR2 YYNGEE. The CDR3 here is CASSVSVGEINEKLFF. CDR3 sequence (DNA): TGTGCCAGCAGCGTCTCTGTCGGGGAGATCAATGAAAAACTGTTTTTT.

CDR3: CSVVADGTQYF. Here the CDR3 DNA reads TGCAGCGTTGTGGCCGACGGGACCCAGTACTTC. The chain carries TRBV29-1 and TRBJ2-5; no firm D call. Per the germline V gene, CDR1 is SQVTM and CDR2 is ANQGSEA. There are 11 residues in the CDR3. V was clipped by 4 bases and J by 7 bases, with 10 bases between them.

The V call is TRBV30, the J call TRBJ2-7; no firm D call. The V gene lost 0 bases and the J gene lost 5 bases, with 5 bases spanning the gap. Germline V lookup: CDR1 GTSNPN, CDR2 SVGIG (reference sequence). This CDR3 region has 11 residues. The DNA of the CDR3 is TGTGCCTGGAGTGTTGCGCACGAGCAGTACTTC. Translated: CAWSVAHEQYF.

This clonotype appeared many times. The chain couples TRBV5-8 to TRBJ2-3, with 15 bases aligning to TRBD2. V lost 8 bases to trimming and J lost 5 bases; unmatched junction nucleotides: 9. CDR1 is SGHTS and CDR2 is YDEGEE in the germline V gene. The length of the CDR3 is 16 residues. CDR3 DNA: TGTGCCAGTTCCAGGGGACTAGCGGGAGGCGAAGATACGCAGTATTTT. Translation: CASSRGLAGGEDTQYF. The variable domain in full, completed from reference TRBV5-8 and TRBJ2-3, reads EAGVTQSPTHLIKTRGQQATLRCSPISGHTSVYWYQQALGLGLQFLLWYDEGEERNRGNFPPRFSGRQFPNYSSELNVNALELEDSALYLCASSRGLAGGEDTQYFGPGTRLTVL.

This clonotype was observed many times. This rearrangement joins TRBV6-1 to TRBJ2-7, with 13 positions matching TRBD2. The germline V gene encodes CDR1 MNHNS and CDR2 SASEGT. After removal of 5 bases from V and 3 bases from J, the junction contained 4 bases not matched to a gene. The CDR3 has 15 amino acids. CDR3 protein: CASSRTSGSVYEQYF. CDR3 DNA sequence: TGTGCCAGCAGTCGGACTAGCGGGAGTGTCTACGAGCAGTACTTC.

In its sample, this clonotype was seen many times. The gene calls are TRBV29-1 and TRBJ2-7; TRBD2 matches 8 bases. CDR3 length: 15 residues. The V and J ends lost 1 base and 2 bases, in that order; junction bases with no gene match: 7. Germline loops: CDR1 SQVTM, CDR2 ANQGSEA. The chain's CDR3 is CSVEGASGSAYEQYF. CDR3 coding DNA: TGCAGCGTTGAAGGTGCCAGCGGGAGCGCCTACGAGCAGTACTTC.

The chain has TRBV6-1 and TRBJ1-2, with 9 nucleotides matching TRBD1. Trimming removed 2 bases from V and 2 bases from J; junction bases left unmatched: 3. From germline, CDR1 is MNHNS and CDR2 SASEGT. This CDR3 is 15 amino acids long. The CDR3 DNA is TGTGCCAGCAGTGAACCCGGGACAGGGAACTATGGCTACACCTTC. This translates into CASSEPGTGNYGYTF.

This chain links TRBV29-1 with TRBJ2-7, with 8 positions matching TRBD1. The CDR3 totals 15 residues. J was trimmed by 0 bases and V by 5 bases; bases with no gene match: 9. Germline V gene data show CDR1 as SQVTM and CDR2 as ANQGSEA. Here the CDR3 DNA reads TGCAGCGTTCCTGGGACAGGCCTATTCTCCTACGAGCAGTACTTC. This sequence encodes CSVPGTGLFSYEQYF.

This clonotype has a count of ten or more. J is TRBJ1-5 and V is TRBV7-8; D remains unclear. Germline CDR1 and CDR2: SGHVS and FQNEAQ. V lost 0 bases and J lost 3, with 9 bases in between. The CDR3 is 15 amino acids. Written as DNA, the CDR3 is TGTGCCAGCAGCTTAGCTATACAAGCCAATCAGCCCCAGCATTTT. Protein product: CASSLAIQANQPQHF.

This clonotype was counted only a few times. V usage is TRBV28 and J usage is TRBJ2-1; D unresolved. Germline CDR1 and CDR2: MDHEN and SYDVKM. The V and J ends lost 4 bases and 5 bases respectively, with 27 bases between them. The CDR3 has 19 residues. CDR3 residues: CASSSPSPIRVDGNNEQFF. Here the CDR3 DNA reads TGTGCCAGCAGTTCACCCTCCCCCATTAGGGTGGATGGCAACAATGAGCAGTTCTTC. Full variable domain (remainder filled in from reference TRBV28 and TRBJ2-1): DVKVTQSSRYLVKRTGEKVFLECVQDMDHENMFWYRQDPGLGLRLIYFSYDVKMKEKGDIPEGYSVSREKKERFSLILESASTNQTSMYLCASSSPSPIRVDGNNEQFFGPGTRLTVL.

This clonotype has a handful of counts. The rearrangement joins TRBV20-1 to TRBJ2-5; possibly TRBD1 for D (6 bases). The CDR3 is 14 residues long. Trimming stripped 0 bases from V and 3 bases from J, with 11 bases between. The V gene's germline CDR1 is DFQATT and CDR2 SNEGSKA (reference sequence). CDR3 nucleotide sequence: TGCAGTGCTAGAGATGACAGGACGAAAGAGACCCAGTACTTC. Protein sequence: CSARDDRTKETQYF.

This clonotype has ten or more counts. J is TRBJ1-3 and V is TRBV12-3 or TRBV12-4; D is perhaps TRBD1 (5 bases). This CDR3 is 13 amino acids long. The V gene lost 5 bases and the J gene lost 4 bases, with 9 bases spanning the gap. CDR3 coding DNA: TGTGCCAGCAGTGGGGGGACGGGAAACACCATATATTTT. It is translated as CASSGGTGNTIYF.

This rearrangement joins TRBV12-5 to TRBJ1-1; D is unresolved. Germline V CDR1 and CDR2: LGHNT, FRNRAP. V lost 6 bases to trimming and J lost 4 bases, with 12 bases between them. The CDR3 covers 13 residues. The CDR3 DNA sequence: TGTGCTAGTGGCCCCATGGAGGGCACTGAAGCTTTCTTT. Translating it yields CASGPMEGTEAFF.

CDR3: CASSRTRGSTDTQYF. The CDR3 bases are TGCGCCAGCAGCCGAACCAGGGGGAGCACAGATACGCAGTATTTT. V is TRBV5-1 and J is TRBJ2-3, with 7 bases that match TRBD1. Trimming at V came to 4 bases and at J to 0 bases, leaving 5 bases not matched to a gene. The CDR3 is made up of 15 amino acids. Germline V gene sequence: CDR1 SGHRS, CDR2 YFSETQ.

This clonotype was found many times. The genes are TRBV5-1 and TRBJ2-1; D call uncertain. V dropped 1 base and J dropped 6 bases, with 5 bases sitting between them. The CDR3 is made up of 12 amino acids. Germline loops: CDR1 SGHRS, CDR2 YFSETQ. The CDR3 DNA is TGCGCCAGCAGCTTGATGGGCAATGAGCAGTTCTTC. Encoded protein: CASSLMGNEQFF. Complete variable domain (other parts from reference TRBV5-1 and TRBJ2-1): KAGVTQTPRYLIKTRGQQVTLSCSPISGHRSVSWYQQTPGQGLQFLFEYFSETQRNKGNFPGRFSGRQFSNSRSEMNVSTLELGDSALYLCASSLMGNEQFFGPGTRLTVL.

As concerns this clonotype: A junction boundary mismatches the germline segment, possibly from a read error. This chain links TRBV5-1 with TRBJ1-1, with D perhaps matching TRBD1 (6 bases). The CDR3 spans 13 residues. The germline V gene encodes CDR1 SGHRS and CDR2 YFSETQ. The CDR3 nucleotides read TGCGCCAGCAGCTTTCAGGGGAACACTGTAGCTTTCTTT. Protein: CASSFQGNTVAFF.